This T cell receptor (beta chain) was identified in a study of blood T cells in healthy people across ages. Study results and limitations: Those diversity estimates obtained from one million T cells were thought to be underestimates.

A second about 6 to 12 cycle PCR used barcoded and J-beta primers. TCRdb analysed the 5' RACE reads with MiXCR anew, one entry per CDR3 protein. The repertoire holds a few hundred thousand distinct CDR3 sequences, about 52% seen once, with 45% to 60% in the top ten. Turning to this clonotype: Its cognate antigen is unknown.

V was pared by 2 bases and J by 2 bases, with 23 bases between. CDR3 length: 19 amino acids. Germline V gene lookup returns CDR1 SEHNR and CDR2 FQNEAQ (reference sequence). Material for sequencing was blood. V is TRBV7-9 and J is TRBJ2-3; the D call may be TRBD1 or TRBD2 (7 bases each). This TCR came from a man aged 55 to 69 in good health. The DNA of the CDR3 is TGTGCCAGCAGCTTACGCCTAAAGACAGGGAGGGGGGCCACAGATACGCAGTATTTT. Amino acid sequence: CASSLRLKTGRGATDTQYF.